This T cell receptor beta chain was documented in a study of blood T cell repertoires in COVID-19. Clones were sequenced by immunoSEQ multiplex PCR, and TCRdb holds only the in-frame ones, with some missing. The data hold 300,000 or so clones, with approximately 93% observed a single time. From germline, CDR1 is SGHRS and CDR2 YFSETQ. CDR3 length equals 14 residues. Trimming cost V 0 bases and J 9 bases, with 13 bases left between them. Sequencing input: peripheral blood. The chain has TRBV5-1 and TRBJ1-5; D is unresolved. The sequence was collected from a woman aged 30 to 39 with COVID-19, enrolled during active disease. CDR3 sequence (DNA): TGCGCCAGCAGCTTGGTTCCGGGGTCTGGGCCCCAGCATTTT. It codes for CASSLVPGSGPQHF.